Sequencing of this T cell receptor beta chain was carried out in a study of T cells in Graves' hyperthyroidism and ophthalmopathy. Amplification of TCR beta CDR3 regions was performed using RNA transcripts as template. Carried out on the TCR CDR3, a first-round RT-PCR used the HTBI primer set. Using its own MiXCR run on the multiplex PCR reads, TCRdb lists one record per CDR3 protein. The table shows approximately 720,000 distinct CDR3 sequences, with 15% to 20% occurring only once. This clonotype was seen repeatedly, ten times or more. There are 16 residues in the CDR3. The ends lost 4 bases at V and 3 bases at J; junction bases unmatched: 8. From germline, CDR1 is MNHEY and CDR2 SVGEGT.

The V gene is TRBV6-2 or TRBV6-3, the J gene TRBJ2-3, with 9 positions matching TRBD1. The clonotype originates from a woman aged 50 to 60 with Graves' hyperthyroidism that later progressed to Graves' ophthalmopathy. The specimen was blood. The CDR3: CASSSRDRAYTDTQYF. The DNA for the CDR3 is TGTGCCAGCAGTTCACGGGACAGGGCTTATACAGATACGCAGTATTTT.